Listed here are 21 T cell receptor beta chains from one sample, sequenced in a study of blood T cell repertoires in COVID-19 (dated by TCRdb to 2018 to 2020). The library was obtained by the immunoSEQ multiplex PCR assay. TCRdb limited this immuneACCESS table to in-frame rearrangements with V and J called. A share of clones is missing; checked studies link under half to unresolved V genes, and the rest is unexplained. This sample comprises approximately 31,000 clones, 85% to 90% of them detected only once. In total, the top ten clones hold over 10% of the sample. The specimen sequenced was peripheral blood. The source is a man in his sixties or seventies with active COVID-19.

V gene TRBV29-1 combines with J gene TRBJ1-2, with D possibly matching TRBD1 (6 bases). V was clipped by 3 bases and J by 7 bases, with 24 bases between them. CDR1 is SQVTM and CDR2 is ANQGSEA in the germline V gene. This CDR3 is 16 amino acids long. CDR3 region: CSVEPQGSPFYGGYTF. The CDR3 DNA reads TGCAGCGTTGAGCCTCAGGGGTCCCCCTTCTATGGTGGCTACACCTTC.

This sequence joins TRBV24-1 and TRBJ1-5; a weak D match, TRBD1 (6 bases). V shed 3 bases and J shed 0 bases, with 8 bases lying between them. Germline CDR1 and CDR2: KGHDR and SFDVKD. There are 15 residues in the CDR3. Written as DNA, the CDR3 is TGTGCCACCAGTGATCGGACAGTTAGCAATCAGCCCCAGCATTTT. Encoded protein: CATSDRTVSNQPQHF.

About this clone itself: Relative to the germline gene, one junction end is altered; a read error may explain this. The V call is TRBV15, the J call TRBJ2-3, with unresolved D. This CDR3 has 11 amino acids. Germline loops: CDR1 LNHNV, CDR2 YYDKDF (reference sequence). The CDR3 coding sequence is TGTGCCACCGGCAGCACAGATACGCAGTATTTT. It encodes CATGSTDTQYF.

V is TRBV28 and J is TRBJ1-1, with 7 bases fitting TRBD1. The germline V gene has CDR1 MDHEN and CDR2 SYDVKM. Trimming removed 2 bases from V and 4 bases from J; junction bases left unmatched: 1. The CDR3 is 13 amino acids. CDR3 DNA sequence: TGTGCCAGCAGTTTAAACAGGGGCACTGAAGCTTTCTTT. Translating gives CASSLNRGTEAFF. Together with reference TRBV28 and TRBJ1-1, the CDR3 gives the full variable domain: DVKVTQSSRYLVKRTGEKVFLECVQDMDHENMFWYRQDPGLGLRLIYFSYDVKMKEKGDIPEGYSVSREKKERFSLILESASTNQTSMYLCASSLNRGTEAFFGQGTRLTVV.

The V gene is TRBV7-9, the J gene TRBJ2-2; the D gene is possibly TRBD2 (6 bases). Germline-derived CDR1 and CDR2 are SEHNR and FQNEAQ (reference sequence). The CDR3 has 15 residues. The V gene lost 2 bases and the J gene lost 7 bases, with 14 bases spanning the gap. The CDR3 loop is CASSLSGGSGGELFF. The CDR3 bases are TGTGCCAGCAGCTTATCTGGAGGGTCCGGCGGGGAGCTGTTTTTT.

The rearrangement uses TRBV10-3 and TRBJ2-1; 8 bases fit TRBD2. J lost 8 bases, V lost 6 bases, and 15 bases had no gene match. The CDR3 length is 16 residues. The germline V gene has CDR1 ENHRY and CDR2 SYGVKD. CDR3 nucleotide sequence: TGTGCCATCAGAGCCTGGACTAGCTCAAGTTTCGATGAGCAGTTCTTC. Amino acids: CAIRAWTSSSFDEQFF.

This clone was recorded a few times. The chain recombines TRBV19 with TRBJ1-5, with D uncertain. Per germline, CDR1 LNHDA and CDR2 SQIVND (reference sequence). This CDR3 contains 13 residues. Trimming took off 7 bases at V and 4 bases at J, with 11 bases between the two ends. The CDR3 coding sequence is TGTGCCAGTAATGCCGGTGATAATCAGCCCCAGCATTTT. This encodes CASNAGDNQPQHF.

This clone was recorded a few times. The CDR3 region is CASRWGATGELFF. CDR3 in DNA: TGCGCCAGCAGGTGGGGCGCGACCGGGGAGCTGTTTTTT. This chain connects TRBV5-1 to TRBJ2-2, with D perhaps matching TRBD1 (5 bases). V was cut by 5 bases and J by 5 bases, with 10 bases left in between. The CDR3 runs to 13 residues. Germline V gene data show CDR1 as SGHRS and CDR2 as YFSETQ.

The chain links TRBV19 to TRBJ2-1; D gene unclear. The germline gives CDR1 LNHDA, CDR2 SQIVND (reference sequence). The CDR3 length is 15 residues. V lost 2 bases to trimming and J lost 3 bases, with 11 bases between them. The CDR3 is CASSIRLYVYNEQFF. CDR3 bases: TGTGCCAGTAGTATACGACTTTATGTCTACAATGAGCAGTTCTTC.

CDR3 DNA: TGTGCCAGCAGCAATGAACCGGGACACTCTAATGAAAAACTGTTTTTT. Translated, it gives CASSNEPGHSNEKLFF. The rearrangement uses TRBV7-2 and TRBJ1-4; a weak D match, TRBD1 (6 bases). V lost 5 bases to trimming and J lost 3 bases, with 16 bases between them. The CDR3 sequence is 16 residues long. Germline V gene data show CDR1 as SGHTA and CDR2 as FQGNSA.

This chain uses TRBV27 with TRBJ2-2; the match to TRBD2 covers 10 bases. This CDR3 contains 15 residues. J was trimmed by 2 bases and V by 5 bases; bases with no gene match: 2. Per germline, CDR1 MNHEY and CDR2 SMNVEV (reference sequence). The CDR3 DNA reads TGTGCCAGCAGTGGGACTAGCGTCAACACCGGGGAGCTGTTTTTT. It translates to CASSGTSVNTGELFF.

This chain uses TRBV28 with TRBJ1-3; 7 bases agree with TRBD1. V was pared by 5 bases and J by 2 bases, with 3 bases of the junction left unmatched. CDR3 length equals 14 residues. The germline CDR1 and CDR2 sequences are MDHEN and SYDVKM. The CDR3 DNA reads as TGTGCCAGCAGTATAGGGACAGCTGGAAACACCATATATTTT. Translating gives CASSIGTAGNTIYF. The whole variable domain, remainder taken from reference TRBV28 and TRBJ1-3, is DVKVTQSSRYLVKRTGEKVFLECVQDMDHENMFWYRQDPGLGLRLIYFSYDVKMKEKGDIPEGYSVSREKKERFSLILESASTNQTSMYLCASSIGTAGNTIYFGEGSWLTVV.

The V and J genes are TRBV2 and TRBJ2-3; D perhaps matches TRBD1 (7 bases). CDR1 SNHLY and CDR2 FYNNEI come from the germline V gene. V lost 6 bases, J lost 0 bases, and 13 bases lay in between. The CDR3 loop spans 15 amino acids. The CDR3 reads CASRGGTASTDTQYF. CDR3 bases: TGTGCCAGCAGGGGCGGGACAGCTAGCACAGATACGCAGTATTTT.

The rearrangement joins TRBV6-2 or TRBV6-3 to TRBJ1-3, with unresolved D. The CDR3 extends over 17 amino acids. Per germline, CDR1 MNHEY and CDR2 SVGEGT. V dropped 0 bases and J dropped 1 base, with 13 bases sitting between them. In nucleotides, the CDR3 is TGTGCCAGCAGTTACTCGAATTATCCGGGTTCTGGAAACACCATATATTTT. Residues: CASSYSNYPGSGNTIYF.

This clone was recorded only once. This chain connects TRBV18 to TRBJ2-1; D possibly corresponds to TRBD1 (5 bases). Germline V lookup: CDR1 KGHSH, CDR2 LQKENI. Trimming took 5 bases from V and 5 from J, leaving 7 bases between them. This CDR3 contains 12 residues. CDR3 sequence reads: CASSRGNNEQFF. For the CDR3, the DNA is TGTGCCAGCTCAAGGGGCAACAATGAGCAGTTCTTC.

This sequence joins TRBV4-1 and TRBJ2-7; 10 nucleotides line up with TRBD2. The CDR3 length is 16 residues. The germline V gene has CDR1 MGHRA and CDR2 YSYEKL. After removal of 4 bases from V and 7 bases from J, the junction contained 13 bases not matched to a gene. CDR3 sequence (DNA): TGCGCCAGCAGCCGGACGGGACTAGCGAGGATTTGGGAGCAGTACTTC. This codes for CASSRTGLARIWEQYF.

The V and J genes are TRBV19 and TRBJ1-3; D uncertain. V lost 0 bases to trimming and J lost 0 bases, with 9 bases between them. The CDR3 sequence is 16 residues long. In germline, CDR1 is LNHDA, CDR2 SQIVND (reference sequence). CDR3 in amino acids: CASSIEAAYSGNTIYF. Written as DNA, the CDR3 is TGTGCCAGTAGTATAGAGGCTGCTTACTCTGGAAACACCATATATTTT. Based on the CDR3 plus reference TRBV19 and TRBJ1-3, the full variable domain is DGGITQSPKYLFRKEGQNVTLSCEQNLNHDAMYWYRQDPGQGLRLIYYSQIVNDFQKGDIAEGYSVSREKKESFPLTVTSAQKNPTAFYLCASSIEAAYSGNTIYFGEGSWLTVV.

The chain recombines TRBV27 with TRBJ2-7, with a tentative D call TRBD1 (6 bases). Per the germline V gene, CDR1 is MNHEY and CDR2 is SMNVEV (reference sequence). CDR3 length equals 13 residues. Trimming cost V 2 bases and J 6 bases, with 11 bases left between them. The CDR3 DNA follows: TGTGCCAGCAGTTTAGGGCAGGGGTTCGAGCAGTACTTC. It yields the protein CASSLGQGFEQYF.

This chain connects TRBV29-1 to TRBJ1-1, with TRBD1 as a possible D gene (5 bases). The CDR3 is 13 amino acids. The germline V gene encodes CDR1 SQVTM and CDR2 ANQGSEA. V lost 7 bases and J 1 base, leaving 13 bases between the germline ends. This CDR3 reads CSGGGVGNTEAFF. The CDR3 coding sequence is TGCAGCGGGGGAGGGGTTGGGAACACTGAAGCTTTCTTT.

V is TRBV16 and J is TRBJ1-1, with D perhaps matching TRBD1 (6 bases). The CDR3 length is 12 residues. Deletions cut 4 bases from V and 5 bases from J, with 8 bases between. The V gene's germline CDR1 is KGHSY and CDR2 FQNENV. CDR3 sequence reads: CASSRDRTEAFF. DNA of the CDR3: TGTGCCAGCAGCCGTGACAGGACTGAAGCTTTCTTT.

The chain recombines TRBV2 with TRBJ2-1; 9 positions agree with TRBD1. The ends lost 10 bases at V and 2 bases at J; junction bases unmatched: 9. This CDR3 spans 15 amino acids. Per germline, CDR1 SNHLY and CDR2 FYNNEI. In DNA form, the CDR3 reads TGTGCCACCAACAGGGGACAGGGTGCCTACAATGAGCAGTTCTTC. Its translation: CATNRGQGAYNEQFF.